This TCR beta chain was captured by sequencing in a study of metastatic and nonmetastatic thyroid tumors. About the study: Repertoires from blood and tumor or nodule tissue of malignant and benign thyroid patients were compared.

Every patient was untreated before thyroid surgery. Study results and caveats: Patients with malignant thyroid tumors reportedly had significantly higher TCR beta diversity than those with benign nodules, in blood and tumor.

V lost 5 bases, J lost 9 bases, and 17 bases lay in between. Germline V CDR1 and CDR2: SGHAT, FQNNGV. The CDR3 is 14 amino acids. With respect to this clone: No antigen is known for it.

Per the study methods: A classifier of distant metastasis in papillary thyroid cancer was built from CDR3 differences (across clinicopathological groups). TCRdb re-called clones from the PCR reads using MiXCR. The V and J calls reflect TCRdb's pipeline rather than the authors' work. This sample has about 26,000 clones; around 25% occur once, and the top ten carry 6%. The chain links TRBV11-2 to TRBJ2-1; D is ambiguous. This clonotype originated in a female donor with papillary thyroid cancer or a benign thyroid nodule (not recorded which). Some clones in this sample may be carry-over from other donors' samples. Sequenced: blood. This CDR3 is CASSLIPYLGEQFF. CDR3 nucleotide sequence: TGTGCCAGCAGCCTAATACCCTACTTGGGTGAGCAGTTCTTC. Supplemented by reference TRBV11-2 and TRBJ2-1, the full variable domain reads EAGVAQSPRYKIIEKRQSVAFWCNPISGHATLYWYQQILGQGPKLLIQFQNNGVVDDSQLPKDRFSAERLKGVDSTLKIQPAKLEDSAVYLCASSLIPYLGEQFFGPGTRLTVL.